The clone carrying this TCR beta chain was detected ten times or more. As yet, its antigen is unknown. These data originate in a study of CD8 T cells in ankylosing spondylitis. Study results and limitations: As reported, disease-linked clones showed significant enrichment in matched ankylosing spondylitis synovial fluid. A motif of under ten highly homologous TCR beta variants was seen as apparently characteristic of ankylosing spondylitis blood. Some of the motif variants had earlier been found in reactive arthritis patients' fluid and blood.

Molecular-barcoded quantitative 5'-RACE produced these TCR beta libraries. TCRdb processed the 5' RACE reads anew with MiXCR; each CDR3 protein has one entry. Counted here are more than 60,000 distinct CDR3 sequences, 5.3% occurring once; the ten biggest clones make up 2.2%. The sequence was obtained from a male donor with ankylosing spondylitis or in good health (not recorded which). Sequencing was done on a sample of blood, either unsorted or a sorted T cell fraction (not recorded which).

The CDR3 DNA reads TGCGCCAGCAGCTTGGTGGGGGATGGAGACTATGGCTACACCTTC. Protein sequence: CASSLVGDGDYGYTF. This chain links TRBV5-1 with TRBJ1-2; maybe TRBD1 (5 bases). V lost 0 bases and J 3 bases, leaving 12 bases between the germline ends. CDR1 and CDR2 (germline): SGHRS, YFSETQ. This CDR3 comprises 15 residues.